This TCR beta chain was observed in a study of cytomegalovirus exposure and HLA in healthy donors. Whole-study results and caveats: An analysis was carried out at a later point. It showed that HLA-associated TCR beta chains were more clonally expanded than equally common non-associated chains. Whilst most TCR sequences proved rare, a subset of public TCRs occurred across many donors. There were some V segments, including TRBV6-2 and TRBV6-3, excluded as indistinguishable. Cytomegalovirus association was listed for 164 TCR beta chains.

The CDR3 is 12 residues long. Deletions cut 3 bases from V and 1 base from J, with 3 bases between. Per the germline V gene, CDR1 is SGHTA and CDR2 is FQGNSA. Points on this clone: The target antigen is unknown.

Amplification used 60 Vbeta primers and 13 Jbeta primers. Data came from immunoSEQ multiplex PCR; TCRdb stores just in-frame clones and leaves some out. The sample records fewer than 150,000 clones, under 85% being singletons. The genes are TRBV7-2 and TRBJ1-1, with D uncertain. The TCR sequence derives from a man aged 25-45 years in good health and CMV-seronegative. Sequencing used PBMCs. CDR3 sequence: CASSFGNTEAFF. CDR3 DNA sequence: TGTGCCAGCAGCTTCGGGAACACTGAAGCTTTCTTT.